The T cell receptor (beta chain) under discussion was sequenced for a study of neurological immune-mediated disorders. Whole-study results and caveats: HTLV-1-associated myelopathy led in TCR clonal expansion, while multiple sclerosis ranked lowest, below healthy controls.

The team produced cDNA through 5'RACE using 10-nucleotide random UMIs. TCRdb re-derived calls from the 5' RACE reads in MiXCR, one entry per CDR3 protein. Here the sample spans around 71,000 distinct CDR3 sequences, roughly 15% being singletons. The germline V gene has CDR1 MDHEN and CDR2 SYDVKM. V shed 3 bases and J 0 bases; nucleotides not matched to a gene: 11. The CDR3 contains 19 residues. Time point noted: longitudinal time-point 1 (baseline). Unsorted libraries were generated from 2 million PBMCs. These cells had been stored in RNAlater at -80 C. On this clonotype: Its antigen is not known.

The source of this sequence is a female donor with HTLV-1-associated myelopathy (HAM/TSP). The sequencing sample was made of PBMCs. The rearrangement joins TRBV28 to TRBJ2-1; 10 nucleotides agree with TRBD2. As DNA, the CDR3 is TGTGCCAGCAGTTTTCTCATGGCTAGCGGGGGTGCCTCCTACAATGAGCAGTTCTTC. It yields the protein CASSFLMASGGASYNEQFF.